These 4 T cell receptor beta chains originate from one sample sequenced in a study of shared clonotypes between healthy human individuals. Assay used: immunoSEQ multiplex PCR; TCRdb lists only in-frame clones, some missing. The top ten clones hold about 0.34% of a sample with around 2.5 million clones, 93% of them seen once. The material sequenced was naive CD4+ T cells from PBMCs. Subset of the sample: CD45RA+ positively selected. All receptors derive from a man younger than 35 in good health. Some clones in this sample may be carry-over from other donors' samples.

The chain carries TRBV5-1 and TRBJ1-4, with D possibly TRBD1 on 5 matching bases. The V end lost 2 bases, the J end lost 10 bases, and 15 bases lay between the germline ends. The CDR3 length is 14 residues. Germline V gene sequence: CDR1 SGHRS, CDR2 YFSETQ. DNA of the CDR3: TGCGCCAGCAGCTTTGACAGTGTTCCGGGAAAACTGTTTTTT. Translation gives CASSFDSVPGKLFF.

V gene TRBV30 combines with J gene TRBJ1-1, with D perhaps TRBD1 (6 bases). The CDR3 covers 11 residues. Per the germline V gene, CDR1 is GTSNPN and CDR2 is SVGIG (reference sequence). V dropped 2 bases and J dropped 6 bases, with 7 bases sitting between them. CDR3 residues: CAWSQGPEAFF. CDR3 nucleotides: TGTGCCTGGAGTCAGGGGCCTGAAGCTTTCTTT.

This clone appeared once. This chain uses TRBV7-3 with TRBJ2-1; 11 bases align to TRBD2. This CDR3 has 15 amino acids. V lost 5 bases and J lost 9; bases outside the gene matches: 9. Germline CDR1 is SGHTA and CDR2 is FQGTGA. The DNA of the CDR3 is TGTGCCAGCAGCCAGGGGACTAGCGGAGCGAGTGAGCAGTTCTTC. It translates to CASSQGTSGASEQFF.

Concerning this clone itself: The identical CDR3 is also encoded by other nucleotide sequences in the sample. J is TRBJ2-5 and V is TRBV5-1, with 8 positions matching TRBD1. The CDR3 is made up of 14 amino acids. Per the germline V gene, CDR1 is SGHRS and CDR2 is YFSETQ. J lost 4 bases, V lost 2 bases, and 4 bases had no gene match. The CDR3: CASSLQGGGETQYF. CDR3 DNA: TGCGCCAGCAGCTTACAGGGGGGTGGAGAGACCCAGTACTTC.